The 15 T cell receptor beta chains reported below all come from one sample, sequenced in a study of Ad26.COV2.S vaccination and SARS-CoV-2 variants. Documented treatment: approximately 18 received Ad26.COV2.S at low or high dose, single or two shots; about 5 received placebo; per-sample allocation not given. After the first vaccine or placebo injection, samples were drawn on day 63. Libraries were prepared by immunoSEQ multiplex PCR; TCRdb keeps only in-frame clonotypes and omits some of them. The table includes some 520,000 clones, around 88% detected once. This material consisted of peripheral blood, taken in a trial of Ad26.COV2.S vaccine versus placebo. The origin of the receptors is a person aged 18-60 years who received the Ad26.COV2.S COVID-19 vaccine or a placebo.

The CDR3, as DNA: TGTGCCAGCAGCGTTACCGGGGGCTGGGCGGGGGAGCTGTTTTTT. Translating it yields CASSVTGGWAGELFF. The rearrangement links TRBV9 to TRBJ2-2; D may be TRBD1 or TRBD2 (6 bases each). V was cut by 2 bases and J by 8 bases, with 16 bases left in between. The germline gives CDR1 SGDLS, CDR2 YYNGEE. There are 15 residues in the CDR3.

This clone occurred a few times. As DNA, the CDR3 is TGTGCCAGCAGCTCTGCCGGGACGGGGAATCAGCCCCAGCATTTT. Protein sequence: CASSSAGTGNQPQHF. This chain connects TRBV7-2 to TRBJ1-5; a possible D gene is TRBD1 (5 bases). Germline CDR1 is SGHTA and CDR2 is FQGNSA. The germline V and J ends were trimmed by 4 bases and 4 bases, with 14 bases remaining between them. The CDR3 covers 15 residues.

This chain uses TRBV6-5 with TRBJ2-5; D is uncertain. The ends were cut back, 0 bases at V and 2 bases at J, with 10 bases in the middle. There are 15 residues in the CDR3. The V gene's germline CDR1 is MNHEY and CDR2 SVGAGI. CDR3 coding DNA: TGTGCCAGCAGTTACTCCCGACTGCAACAAGAGACCCAGTACTTC. It encodes CASSYSRLQQETQYF.

This chain links TRBV7-8 with TRBJ2-5; 8 bases map to TRBD2. Trimming removed 5 bases from V and 6 bases from J; junction bases left unmatched: 14. Germline lookup yields CDR1 SGHVS and CDR2 FQNEAQ. The length of the CDR3 is 16 residues. As DNA, the CDR3 is TGTGCCAGCAGCCGGTCCGGGACTAGAGAGTTCAAGACCCAGTACTTC. Amino acids: CASSRSGTREFKTQYF.

This chain connects TRBV4-2 to TRBJ2-1; TRBD1 might be the D (5 bases). V was clipped by 2 bases and J by 7 bases, with 18 bases between them. The V gene's germline CDR1 is LGHNA and CDR2 YNFKEQ. This CDR3 is built from 16 residues. For the CDR3, the DNA is TGTGCCAGCAGCCAAAGATTTGAAGGGGTTGGGAATGAGCAGTTCTTC. It specifies CASSQRFEGVGNEQFF.

DNA of the CDR3: TGTGTCGCGACTAGCGGGAGGGCTTACGAGCAGTACTTC. Protein sequence: CVATSGRAYEQYF. The rearrangement links TRBV28 to TRBJ2-7, with 14 bases aligning to TRBD2. Germline V gene sequence: CDR1 MDHEN, CDR2 SYDVKM. This CDR3 comprises 13 residues. Complete variable domain (other parts from reference TRBV28 and TRBJ2-7): DVKVTQSSRYLVKRTGEKVFLECVQDMDHENMFWYRQDPGLGLRLIYFSYDVKMKEKGDIPEGYSVSREKKERFSLILESASTNQTSMYLCVATSGRAYEQYFGPGTRLTVT.

The chain links TRBV7-8 to TRBJ2-1; D may correspond to TRBD1 or TRBD2 (5 bases each). Germline CDR1 is SGHVS and CDR2 is FQNEAQ. The CDR3 has 16 residues. Trimming shortened V by 1 base and J by 8 bases, and 18 bases separated the two germline ends. The CDR3: CASSLGPGPETDEQFF. CDR3 nucleotides: TGTGCCAGCAGCTTAGGACCGGGACCAGAGACCGATGAGCAGTTCTTC.

The chain recombines TRBV9 with TRBJ1-1; the D is unclear. This CDR3 is 13 amino acids long. The V end was cut by 3 bases, the J end by 5 bases, with 11 bases between. CDR1 and CDR2 from the germline V gene are SGDLS and YYNGEE. The CDR3 loop is CASSALGGTEAFF. The CDR3 bases are TGTGCCAGCAGCGCCCTGGGAGGGACTGAAGCTTTCTTT.

The gene calls are TRBV7-8 and TRBJ2-5; 7 bases align to TRBD2. With 5 bases clipped from V and 2 bases from J, the junction kept 5 bases outside the gene matches. This CDR3 has 14 residues. Germline V gives CDR1 SGHVS, CDR2 FQNEAQ. CDR3 coding DNA: TGTGCCAGCAGCCGGCTGCGGGAGCAAGAGACCCAGTACTTC. Amino acid sequence: CASSRLREQETQYF. Drawing the rest from reference TRBV7-8 and TRBJ2-5, the complete variable domain is GAGVSQSPRYKVAKRGQDVALRCDPISGHVSLFWYQQALGQGPEFLTYFQNEAQLDKSGLPSDRFFAERPEGSVSTLKIQRTQQEDSAVYLCASSRLREQETQYFGPGTRLLVL.

The chain has TRBV2 and TRBJ2-2, with D perhaps TRBD1 (5 bases). Germline V CDR1 and CDR2: SNHLY, FYNNEI. The CDR3 contains 13 residues. Trimming stripped 6 bases from V and 6 bases from J, with 11 bases between. The CDR3 DNA sequence: TGTGCCAGCAGCAGGGATGGGGCCGGGGAGCTGTTTTTT. It encodes CASSRDGAGELFF.

The chain links TRBV7-9 to TRBJ2-3; weak D call: TRBD2 (5 bases). Germline-derived CDR1 and CDR2 are SEHNR and FQNEAQ (reference sequence). V was pared by 5 bases and J by 4 bases, with 13 bases between. The CDR3 contains 14 residues. The CDR3 DNA reads TGTGCCAGCAGCCACGGACTTTTGTCAGATACGCAGTATTTT. Protein product: CASSHGLLSDTQYF.

V gene TRBV28 combines with J gene TRBJ2-1; D may correspond to TRBD1 or TRBD2 (7 bases each). Trimming took 5 bases from V and 9 from J, leaving 17 bases between them. Germline values: CDR1 MDHEN, CDR2 SYDVKM. The CDR3 is 14 amino acids. The CDR3 reads CASSPTGRGSEQFF. In DNA form, the CDR3 reads TGTGCCAGCAGTCCGACAGGGCGCGGGAGTGAGCAGTTCTTC.

This clone has only one observation. The chain recombines TRBV4-2 with TRBJ2-1; TRBD2 aligns across 10 bases. J gave up 4 bases and V 4 bases, and 7 bases lay outside the gene matches. The length of the CDR3 is 16 residues. The germline CDR1 and CDR2 sequences are LGHNA and YNFKEQ. CDR3: CASSRELAGDYNEQFF. As DNA, the CDR3 is TGTGCCAGCAGCCGGGAGCTAGCGGGAGATTACAATGAGCAGTTCTTC.

The chain joins TRBV9 to TRBJ2-1; 13 nucleotides match TRBD2. Trimming at V came to 3 bases and at J to 10 bases, leaving 7 bases not matched to a gene. The CDR3 length is 15 residues. The V gene's germline CDR1 is SGDLS and CDR2 YYNGEE. In DNA form, the CDR3 reads TGTGCCAGCAGCGCCGGGACTAGCGGGGTGGGGGAGCAGTTCTTC. It specifies CASSAGTSGVGEQFF.

In its sample, this clone was seen a few times. This same CDR3 is encoded by further DNA sequences in the sample. This chain connects TRBV6-6 to TRBJ1-2; perhaps TRBD1 as D (6 bases). Germline loops: CDR1 MNHNY, CDR2 SVGAGI (reference sequence). Trimming stripped 10 bases from V and 0 bases from J, with 12 bases between. This CDR3 comprises 13 residues. CDR3 DNA: TGTGCCATTGGGCAGGGGACTAACTATGGCTACACCTTC. Amino acid sequence: CAIGQGTNYGYTF.